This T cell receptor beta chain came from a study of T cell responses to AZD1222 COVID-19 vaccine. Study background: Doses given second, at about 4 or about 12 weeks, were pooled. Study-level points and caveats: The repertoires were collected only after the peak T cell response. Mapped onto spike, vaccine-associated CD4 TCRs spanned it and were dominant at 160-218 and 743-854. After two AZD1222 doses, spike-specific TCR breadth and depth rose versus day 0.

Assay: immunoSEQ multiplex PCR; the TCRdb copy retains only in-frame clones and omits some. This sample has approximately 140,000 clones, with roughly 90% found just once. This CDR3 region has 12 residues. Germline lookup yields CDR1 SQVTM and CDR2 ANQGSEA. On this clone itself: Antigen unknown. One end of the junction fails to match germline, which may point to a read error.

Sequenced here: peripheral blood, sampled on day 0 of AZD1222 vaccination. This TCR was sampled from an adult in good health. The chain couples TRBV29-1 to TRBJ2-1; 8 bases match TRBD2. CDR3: CSGAGTYNEQFF. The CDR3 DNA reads TGTAGCGGGGCGGGGACCTACAATGAGCAGTTCTTC.